Listed below are T cell receptor beta chains from one sample, sequenced in a study of long-term antiretroviral therapy in people with HIV. Libraries were prepared by immunoSEQ multiplex PCR; TCRdb keeps only in-frame clonotypes and omits some of them. This table holds approximately 20,000 clones, approximately 84% found once. Sequenced here: unsorted PBMCs, sampled 0.9 years after starting antiretroviral therapy. The receptors originated from a young man with HIV. The CDR3 runs from the conserved cysteine through the conserved F or W. D genes are given only for firm matches. Not every row has a clone size; where given, it reads once, few, many or a size class.

abundance,d_gene,j_gene,len,v_gene,CDR3nt,CDR3aa
NA,NA,TRBJ1-3,15,TRBV9,TGTGCCAGCAGCGTAGTCCCCCGCCTTGGAAACACCATATATTTT,CASSVVPRLGNTIYF
NA,NA,TRBJ1-2,13,TRBV30,TGTGCCTGGGACCTCGGCACAGTCTATGGCTACACCTTC,CAWDLGTVYGYTF
NA,NA,TRBJ1-3,15,TRBV6-5,TGTGCCAGCAGTTACTCGGGGGCTCAGGGAAACACCATATATTTT,CASSYSGAQGNTIYF
NA,NA,TRBJ1-2,14,TRBV27,TGTGCCAGCAGTTTAAACAGAGGGGTCTATGGCTACACCTTC,CASSLNRGVYGYTF
NA,TRBD1,TRBJ1-1,13,TRBV9,TGTGCCAGCAGCGTAGTGTCAGGGGGGGAAGCTTTCTTT,CASSVVSGGEAFF
NA,TRBD1,TRBJ1-4,17,TRBV5-1,TGCGCCAGCAGCTCGGACAGGGGGCCATTAACTAATGAAAAACTGTTTTTT,CASSSDRGPLTNEKLFF
NA,TRBD1,TRBJ1-2,16,TRBV7-9,TGTGCCAGCAGCAAAGGGCTCAGGACAGGGTACCATGGCTACACCTTC,CASSKGLRTGYHGYTF
NA,TRBD1,TRBJ1-3,15,TRBV30,TGTGCCTCGAAGACAGGGTTGAACTCTGGAAACACCATATATTTT,CASKTGLNSGNTIYF
NA,NA,TRBJ1-1,12,TRBV23-1,TGCGCCAGCAGCCCACAGGTTTCCCAAGCTTTCTTT,CASSPQVSQAFF
NA,TRBD1,TRBJ1-1,15,TRBV25-1,TGTGCCAGCAGTGAAGGGGACAGGGGGAACACTGAAGCTTTCTTT,CASSEGDRGNTEAFF
NA,TRBD1,TRBJ2-7,15,TRBV2,TGTGCCAGCAGTCGGGGACAGGCGGCTTCCTACGAGCAGTACTTC,CASSRGQAASYEQYF
NA,NA,TRBJ1-2,13,TRBV6-5,TGTGCCAGCAGTTTAACTGCGACCTATGGCTACACCTTC,CASSLTATYGYTF
NA,NA,TRBJ1-3,11,TRBV6-5,TGTGCCAGCAGTTACTTAAACACCATATATTTT,CASSYLNTIYF
NA,TRBD1,TRBJ1-6,15,TRBV10-3,TGTGCCATCAGGGATAATACAGGGGATAATTCACCCCTCCACTTT,CAIRDNTGDNSPLHF
NA,TRBD1,TRBJ2-3,16,TRBV28,TGTGCCAGCAGTTTTTTCGGGACAGGCTCTACAGATACGCAGTATTTT,CASSFFGTGSTDTQYF
few,TRBD1,TRBJ2-3,13,TRBV10-1,TGCGCCAGCAAGGACAGGGCCACAGATACGCAGTATTTT,CASKDRATDTQYF
NA,NA,TRBJ2-1,14,TRBV7-2,TGTGCCAGCAGCTTACGAGACCATCTCGATGAGCAGTTCTTC,CASSLRDHLDEQFF
NA,TRBD1,TRBJ1-3,15,TRBV6-1,TGTGCCTCATGCCAACAGGGGACCTCTGGAAACACCATATATTTT,CASCQQGTSGNTIYF
NA,NA,TRBJ2-3,14,TRBV29-1,TGCAGCGCTGCGGTAGGGGACTCCACAGATACGCAGTATTTT,CSAAVGDSTDTQYF
once,TRBD1,TRBJ2-6,17,TRBV18,TGTGCCAGCTCACCAAGGACAGGCAACTCTGGGGCCAACGTCCTGACTTTC,CASSPRTGNSGANVLTF
NA,NA,TRBJ1-1,12,TRBV7-9,TGTGCCAGCAGCCTAGGAGACGTGAAGGCTTTCTTT,CASSLGDVKAFF
NA,NA,TRBJ1-4,14,TRBV2,TGTGCCAGCAGTTACAGTCCTGAGAATGAAAAACTGTTTTTT,CASSYSPENEKLFF
NA,NA,TRBJ2-5,14,TRBV19,TGTGCCAGTAGTACCTGGGGAGGCCAAGAGACCCAGTACTTC,CASSTWGGQETQYF
NA,NA,TRBJ1-6,16,TRBV4-2,TGTGCCAGCAGCCAAGATGGGAGCTCCTATAATTCACCCCTCCACTTT,CASSQDGSSYNSPLHF
NA,NA,TRBJ2-2,14,TRBV28,TGTGCCAGCAGTATACAGGGTAGCGCCGGGGAGCTGTTTTTT,CASSIQGSAGELFF
NA,NA,TRBJ1-5,14,TRBV10-3,TGTGCCATCAGTGAGTCGGGAAGCAATCAGCCCCAGCATTTT,CAISESGSNQPQHF
NA,NA,TRBJ2-5,12,TRBV11-1,TGTGCCAGCAGTTCTAGGGGGGAGACCCAGTACTTC,CASSSRGETQYF
NA,NA,TRBJ2-5,17,TRBV18,TGTGCCAGCTCACCTCAAGCGGAGGGGGCGGGTCGAGAGACCCAGTACTTC,CASSPQAEGAGRETQYF
NA,TRBD2,TRBJ2-1,16,TRBV7-9,TGTGCCAGCAGCTCCACCGGGGGGGTCCAGTTCAATGAGCAGTTCTTC,CASSSTGGVQFNEQFF
NA,NA,TRBJ1-3,16,TRBV5-1,TGCGCCAGCAGCCTTCCGGCCGTTCACTCTGGAAACACCATATATTTT,CASSLPAVHSGNTIYF
few,NA,TRBJ2-1,14,TRBV7-7,TGTGCTAGCAGCCTCCCTCACTCCTACAATGAGCAGTTCTTC,CASSLPHSYNEQFF
NA,NA,TRBJ1-2,13,TRBV5-1,TGCGCCAGCAGCTTGGTGGGCGGAAATAGCTACACCTTC,CASSLVGGNSYTF
NA,NA,TRBJ2-2,13,TRBV18,TGTGCCAGCTCACCGCTTGGGCCCGGGGAGCTGTTTTTT,CASSPLGPGELFF
NA,TRBD1,TRBJ2-7,12,TRBV10-3,TGTGCCATCAGTGTGGGACAGTACGAGCAGTACTTC,CAISVGQYEQYF
NA,NA,TRBJ2-3,10,TRBV29-1,TGCAGCGGGGGTGGAGATACGCAGTATTTT,CSGGGDTQYF
NA,NA,TRBJ2-1,13,TRBV9,TGTGCCAGCAGCGTAGTTGAAGCCAATGAGCAGTTCTTC,CASSVVEANEQFF
once,TRBD1,TRBJ2-7,18,TRBV2,TGTGCCACCTTCATTCGCCCCCCAACCGGGACAGGGGTATACGAGCAGTACTTC,CATFIRPPTGTGVYEQYF
NA,TRBD1,TRBJ1-1,14,TRBV6-5,TGTGCCAGCAGCCTGCAAGGGGGCCGGACTGAAGCTTTCTTT,CASSLQGGRTEAFF
NA,NA,TRBJ2-1,15,TRBV7-9,TGTGCCAGCAGCTTGGCTGGTGGGACCTACAATGAGCAGTTCTTC,CASSLAGGTYNEQFF
NA,NA,TRBJ1-3,12,TRBV7-9,TGTGCCAGCCGGGCTCTATCTAACACCATATATTTT,CASRALSNTIYF
once,TRBD2,TRBJ2-1,16,TRBV11-2,TGTGCCAGCAGCGTACTGAGCGGGGGACCATACAATGAGCAGTTCTTC,CASSVLSGGPYNEQFF
NA,NA,TRBJ1-2,16,TRBV4-1,TGCGCCAGCAGCCAAGATCCCCAGGGACGGAGCTATGGCTACACCTTC,CASSQDPQGRSYGYTF
NA,NA,TRBJ1-1,14,TRBV30,TGTGCCTGGGAAGCCGGGACAATGAACACTGAAGCTTTCTTT,CAWEAGTMNTEAFF
once,NA,TRBJ1-4,11,TRBV6-6,TGTGCCAGCAGTCCCGCTCAAAAACTGTTTTTT,CASSPAQKLFF
NA,NA,TRBJ2-7,15,TRBV4-1,TGCGCCAGCAGCCCAGGGGCGGGGGAGTCCTACGAGCAGTACTTC,CASSPGAGESYEQYF
NA,NA,TRBJ1-4,14,TRBV28,TGTGCCAGCAGTTTAGGAGGGGCTAATGAAAAACTGTTTTTT,CASSLGGANEKLFF
NA,NA,TRBJ1-1,14,TRBV7-9,TGTGCCAGCAGCCGACTCGGGGTAGACACTGAAGCTTTCTTT,CASSRLGVDTEAFF
NA,TRBD1,TRBJ1-6,14,TRBV5-4,TGTGCCAGCAGCTGGGGACAGGCTAATTCACCCCTCCACTTT,CASSWGQANSPLHF
NA,TRBD1,TRBJ2-5,13,TRBV5-1,TGCGCCAGCAGCGAAGGACAGGGTGATACCCAGTACTTC,CASSEGQGDTQYF
NA,TRBD1,TRBJ1-1,13,TRBV2,TGTGCCACCACCGACAGGGGGGGAACTGAAGCTTTCTTT,CATTDRGGTEAFF
NA,NA,TRBJ1-5,14,TRBV6-6,TGTGCCAGCAGTTACGGTCCAGTCAATCAGCCCCAGCATTTT,CASSYGPVNQPQHF
NA,NA,TRBJ2-5,16,TRBV7-9,TGTGCCAGCAGCAGAAGGGCAGGCCGGGCGTGGGAGACCCAGTACTTC,CASSRRAGRAWETQYF
NA,NA,TRBJ2-1,18,TRBV27,TGTGCCAGCAGAACCCCGCTGGGCAGGGCCGGATCTTACAATGAGCAGTTCTTC,CASRTPLGRAGSYNEQFF
NA,NA,TRBJ2-7,13,TRBV11-2,TGTGCCAGCAGCTTAGGAGTTTCCTACGAGCAGTACTTC,CASSLGVSYEQYF
NA,NA,TRBJ1-1,13,TRBV5-1,TGCGCCAGCAGCTTGGAGGGGAACACTGAAGCTTTCTTT,CASSLEGNTEAFF
NA,NA,TRBJ2-7,16,TRBV6-5,TGTGCCAGCAGTTACTCTTCGCTTAGGGCCTCCTACGAGCAGTACTTC,CASSYSSLRASYEQYF
NA,NA,TRBJ2-2,15,TRBV2,TGTGCCAGCAGTGGGCCTGACGGGTACACCGGGGAGCTGTTTTTT,CASSGPDGYTGELFF
NA,NA,TRBJ1-3,16,TRBV5-4,TGTGCCAGCAGCTTGGCCCGTGGGAACTCTGGAAACACCATATATTTT,CASSLARGNSGNTIYF
NA,TRBD1,TRBJ2-2,15,TRBV7-9,TGTGCCAGCAGCTATCGAGGGACAGCCACCGGGGAGCTGTTTTTT,CASSYRGTATGELFF
NA,NA,TRBJ1-2,13,TRBV6-5,TGTGCCAGCAGCCGGGACCCCCGGAGCGGCTACACCTTC,CASSRDPRSGYTF